This T cell receptor beta chain was captured in a study of vaccination and CD4 T cells after COVID-19 (dated by TCRdb to about 2022). Background for the entire study: The convalescent cohort comprised six males and four females, including two Hispanic individuals, seven Caucasians, two Asians and one multiracial person. For stimulating the cultures, overlapping spike peptide pools were used, derived from SARS-CoV-2 as well as from the common cold coronaviruses HCoV-NL63, HCoV-OC43 and HCoV-229E. The time from the second vaccine dose to post-vaccine blood sampling had a median of roughly 70 days and ranged from about 14 to 250 days. An earlier paper using these donors assessed, at the TCR clonotype level, memory CD4+ T cell crossreactivity between SARS-CoV-2 and common cold coronavirus spike proteins. In around 9 COVID-19 convalescent patients and 4 infection-naive healthy vaccine recipients, researchers compared the spike-specific CD4+ TCR repertoire from before mRNA vaccination with the repertoire from after. Post-COVID blood samples from convalescent patients were collected a median of approximately 100 days after diagnosis, with a range of roughly 30 to 161 days. Control cultures received a CEFX viral epitope pool as the positive control, an HIV-1 Nef peptide pool as the negative control, or no peptide. Two doses of either the Pfizer-BioNTech BNT162b2 vaccine (n=8) or the Moderna mRNA-1273 vaccine (n=2) were administered to participants. What the work shows at the level of the full study, not this receptor alone: The study included relatively few convalescent patients and did not analyze early timepoints after natural infection. Of the vaccine-specific clones in convalescent patients, 304 of 307, or nearly all, reacted only to SARS-CoV-2 spike and did not cross-react with common cold coronaviruses. Although the median number of SARS-CoV-2-reactive clonotypes went up from around 20 after infection to roughly 40 after vaccination, the increase was not significant. Among the post-vaccine SARS-CoV-2-reactive clones in convalescent patients, a median around 86% showed up only after vaccination, which suggests vaccine-specific priming.

Reading the label with the study, this specimen's treatment or condition is: roughly 10-day PBMC culture with coronavirus spike peptide pools or control peptides (ViraFEST assay). CD4+ T cells from unexposed donors were collected before the COVID-19 pandemic (2011-2018). To expand antigen-specific T cells with peptide pools and then pick out the expanded clonotypes through TCR sequencing, the study relied on the ViraFEST assay. PBMCs were cultured at about 2 million per well in IMDM supplemented with roughly 5.2% human AB serum and roughly 10 IU/ml IL-2, with around 10 ug/ml peptide pools added. Half of the culture medium was replaced with fresh IL-2-containing medium on days 3 and 7. Once the cells had been in culture for roughly 11 days, the EasySep CD4+ T cell isolation kit was used to isolate CD4+ T cells by negative selection. As cell numbers permitted, CD4+ T cells from unexposed donors were tested for reactivity to SARS-CoV-2 S and N and to four common cold coronavirus spike pools. Ficoll-Paque Plus gradient centrifugation was used to isolate PBMCs from whole blood, and the isolated PBMCs were then either used fresh or cryopreserved at -140C. In general, triplicate wells were set up for every culture condition. The leukapheresis product used for the unexposed donors was purchased from a commercial source.

The method was PCR. At the Johns Hopkins FTIC core, DNA from the cultured CD4+ T cells underwent TCR sequencing with the Oncomine TCR Beta short-read assay. The QIAamp micro DNA kit was used to extract genomic DNA from the cultured CD4+ T cells. Oncomine TCR Beta libraries from cultured CD4+ T cells were pooled with unique dual indexes and sequenced on an Illumina iSeq 100. In the source study's methods: Non-productive sequences were removed, and CDR3s that did not start with C, did not end with F or W, or were shorter than 7 amino acids were discarded. The MANAFEST web application identified antigen-specific clonotypes by comparing peptide-stimulated wells against reference wells and other culture wells. To be called positive, a clone needed an FDR below 0.05, an odds ratio above 5, and a productive frequency above 0.1% in at least two of three replicate wells. A clonotype was classed as cross-reactive if the clonotype showed significant expansion both in SARS-CoV-2 spike wells and in at least one common cold coronavirus spike condition. CDR3 homology was assessed with Levenshtein distances (stringdist) and unrooted phylogenetic trees (ape) in R version 3.6.1. The public sequencing data were trimmed at Q25 with fastp and processed into clonotypes with MiXCR by TCRdb, which kept only in-frame beta chains. One record per CDR3 amino acid sequence lists the most common genes and DNA. TCRdb assigned the V and J calls; the authors' analysis was not used. For this sample there are about 10,000 distinct CDR3 sequences; approximately 35% appear just once. Under 35% of the sample goes to the ten largest clones.

V is cut back by 7 bases and J by 0 bases, with 3 bases in the junction unmatched. CDR1 DFQATT and CDR2 SNEGSKA are derived from the germline V gene (reference sequence). Taken from cysteine to phenylalanine, the CDR3 has 13 residues. The kept DNA is CDR3 alone, 39 bases in frame from the first base. In the case of this clonotype: No antigen is known for it. Per-nucleotide qualities are absent, and no much larger clonotype sits a single base away.

This receptor was obtained from a human donor in good health. Sequenced sample: CD4+ T cells from blood, cultured in vitro. The chain uses TRBV20-1 and TRBJ1-5; 7 central bases correspond to TRBD1. The sequence in DNA is TGCAGTGTAAGACAGGGTAGCAATCAGCCCCAGCATTTT. It translates as CSVRQGSNQPQHF.